This T cell receptor (beta chain) was documented in a study of graft-versus-host responses after intestinal transplantation. Study as a whole: Anti-thymocyte globulin induction, then tacrolimus and steroids for about 3 years, went to all recipients.

Profiled with immunoSEQ multiplex PCR; TCRdb holds only in-frame clones, not every one. The sample consists of 40,000 to 55,000 clones, roughly 91% of them appearing once. Trimming stripped 0 bases from V and 4 bases from J, with 4 bases between. Germline V lookup: CDR1 MNHEY, CDR2 SMNVEV (reference sequence). CDR3 length: 13 amino acids. V and J are TRBV27 and TRBJ1-3; D is ambiguous. The sequence was obtained from a human patient who received an intestinal transplant, so some T cells may come from the graft donor. Sequences were derived from PBMCs, sampled 524 days after transplant. DNA for the CDR3: TGTGCCAGCAGTTTATCGGGGGGAAACACCATATATTTT. This codes for CASSLSGGNTIYF.